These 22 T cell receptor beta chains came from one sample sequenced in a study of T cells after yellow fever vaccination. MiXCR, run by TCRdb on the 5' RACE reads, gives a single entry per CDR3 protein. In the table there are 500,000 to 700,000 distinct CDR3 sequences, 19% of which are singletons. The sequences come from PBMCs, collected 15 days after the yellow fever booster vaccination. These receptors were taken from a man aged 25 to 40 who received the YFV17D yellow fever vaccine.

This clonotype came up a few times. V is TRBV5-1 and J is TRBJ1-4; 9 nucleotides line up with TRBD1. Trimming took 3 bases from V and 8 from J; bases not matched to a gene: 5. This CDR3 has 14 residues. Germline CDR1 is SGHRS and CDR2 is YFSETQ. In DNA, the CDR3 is TGCGCCAGCAGCTCTACAGGGGGCGCGGAAAAACTGTTTTTT. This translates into CASSSTGGAEKLFF.

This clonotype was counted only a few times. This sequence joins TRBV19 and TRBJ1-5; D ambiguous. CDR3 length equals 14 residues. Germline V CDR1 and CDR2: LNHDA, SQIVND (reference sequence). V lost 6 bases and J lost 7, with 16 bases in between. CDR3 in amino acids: CASREARGRQPQHF. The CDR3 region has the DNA TGTGCCAGTAGGGAGGCGCGGGGAAGGCAGCCCCAGCATTTT.

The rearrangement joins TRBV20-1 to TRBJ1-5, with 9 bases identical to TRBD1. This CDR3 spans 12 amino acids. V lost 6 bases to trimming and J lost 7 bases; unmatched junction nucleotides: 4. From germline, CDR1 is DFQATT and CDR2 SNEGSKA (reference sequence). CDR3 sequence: CSAEDRGQPQHF. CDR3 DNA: TGCAGTGCGGAGGACAGGGGCCAGCCCCAGCATTTT.

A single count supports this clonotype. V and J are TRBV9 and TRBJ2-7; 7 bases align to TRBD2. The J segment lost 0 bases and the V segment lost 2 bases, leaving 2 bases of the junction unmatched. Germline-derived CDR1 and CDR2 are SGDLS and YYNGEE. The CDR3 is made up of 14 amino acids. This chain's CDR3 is CASSVTSTSYEQYF. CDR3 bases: TGTGCCAGCAGCGTGACTAGCACCTCCTACGAGCAGTACTTC.

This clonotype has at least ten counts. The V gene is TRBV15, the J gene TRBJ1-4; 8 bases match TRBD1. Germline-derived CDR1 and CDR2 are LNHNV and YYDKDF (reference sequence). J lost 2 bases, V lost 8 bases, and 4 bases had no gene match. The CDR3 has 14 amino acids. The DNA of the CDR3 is TGTGCCACCGGTCGACAGGGGACTAATGAAAAACTGTTTTTT. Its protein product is CATGRQGTNEKLFF. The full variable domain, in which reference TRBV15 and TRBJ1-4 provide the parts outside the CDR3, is DAMVIQNPRYQVTQFGKPVTLSCSQTLNHNVMYWYQQKSSQAPKLLFHYYDKDFNNEADTPDNFQSRRPNTSFCFLDIRSPGLGDTAMYLCATGRQGTNEKLFFGSGTQLSVL.

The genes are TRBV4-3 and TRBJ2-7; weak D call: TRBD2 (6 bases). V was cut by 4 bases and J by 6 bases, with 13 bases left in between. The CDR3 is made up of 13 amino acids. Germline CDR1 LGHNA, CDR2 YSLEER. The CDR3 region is CASSLSMGLEQYF. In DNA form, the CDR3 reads TGCGCCAGCAGCCTCTCAATGGGACTCGAGCAGTACTTC.

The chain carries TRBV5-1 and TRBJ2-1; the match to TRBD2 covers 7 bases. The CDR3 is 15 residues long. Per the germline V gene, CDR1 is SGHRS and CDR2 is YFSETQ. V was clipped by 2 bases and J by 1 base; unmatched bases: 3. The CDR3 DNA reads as TGCGCCAGCAGCTTTATGCGGGAGTCCTACAATGAGCAGTTCTTC. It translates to CASSFMRESYNEQFF.

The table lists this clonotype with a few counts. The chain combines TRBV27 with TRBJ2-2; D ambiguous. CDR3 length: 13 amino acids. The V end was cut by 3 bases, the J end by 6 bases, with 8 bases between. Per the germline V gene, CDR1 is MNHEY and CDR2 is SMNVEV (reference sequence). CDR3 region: CASSFNTPGELFF. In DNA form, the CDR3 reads TGTGCCAGCAGTTTCAACACACCCGGGGAGCTGTTTTTT.

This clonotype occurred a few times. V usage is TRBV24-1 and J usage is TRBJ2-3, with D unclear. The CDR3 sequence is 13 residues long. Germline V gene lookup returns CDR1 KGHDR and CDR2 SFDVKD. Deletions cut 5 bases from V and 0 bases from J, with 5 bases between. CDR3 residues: CATSGRSTDTQYF. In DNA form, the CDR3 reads TGTGCCACCAGTGGACGTAGCACAGATACGCAGTATTTT.

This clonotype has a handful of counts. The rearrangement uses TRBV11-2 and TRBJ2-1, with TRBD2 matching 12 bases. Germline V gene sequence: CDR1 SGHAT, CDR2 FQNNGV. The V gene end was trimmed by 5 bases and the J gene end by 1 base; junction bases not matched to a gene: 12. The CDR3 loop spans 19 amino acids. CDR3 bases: TGTGCCAGCAGCCTGAGACTAGCGGGAGACCTTACTTCCTACAATGAGCAGTTCTTC. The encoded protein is CASSLRLAGDLTSYNEQFF.

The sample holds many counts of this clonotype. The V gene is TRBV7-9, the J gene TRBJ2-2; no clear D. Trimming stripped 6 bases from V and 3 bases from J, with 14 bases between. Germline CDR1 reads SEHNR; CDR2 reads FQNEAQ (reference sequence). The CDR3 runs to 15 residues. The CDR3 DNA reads TGTGCCAGCAGAGACCAATCCGGAGACACCGGGGAGCTGTTTTTT. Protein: CASRDQSGDTGELFF.

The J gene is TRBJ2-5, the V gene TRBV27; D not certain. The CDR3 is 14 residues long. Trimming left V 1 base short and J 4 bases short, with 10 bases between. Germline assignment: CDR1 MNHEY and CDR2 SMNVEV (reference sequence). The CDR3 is CASSLWFRAETQYF. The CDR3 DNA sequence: TGTGCCAGCAGTTTATGGTTTAGGGCAGAGACCCAGTACTTC.

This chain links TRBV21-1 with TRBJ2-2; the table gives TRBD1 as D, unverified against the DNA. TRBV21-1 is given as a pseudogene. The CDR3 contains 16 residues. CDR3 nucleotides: TGTGCCAGCAGCAATTCTACAGGGGACAATACCGGGGAGCTGTTTTTT. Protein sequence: CASSNSTGDNTGELFF.

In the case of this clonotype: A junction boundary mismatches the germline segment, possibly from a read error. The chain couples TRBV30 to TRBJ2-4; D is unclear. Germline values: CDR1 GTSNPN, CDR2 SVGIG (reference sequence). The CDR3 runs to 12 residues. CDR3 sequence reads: CAWSVDEWIQYF. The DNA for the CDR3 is TGTGCCTGGAGTGTAGACGAGTGGATTCAGTACTTT.

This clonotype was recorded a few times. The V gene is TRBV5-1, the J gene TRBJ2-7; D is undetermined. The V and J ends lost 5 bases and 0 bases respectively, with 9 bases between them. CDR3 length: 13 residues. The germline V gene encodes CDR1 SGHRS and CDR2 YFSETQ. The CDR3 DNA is TGCGCCAGCAGTTCGGTAGACTCCTACGAGCAGTACTTC. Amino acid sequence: CASSSVDSYEQYF.

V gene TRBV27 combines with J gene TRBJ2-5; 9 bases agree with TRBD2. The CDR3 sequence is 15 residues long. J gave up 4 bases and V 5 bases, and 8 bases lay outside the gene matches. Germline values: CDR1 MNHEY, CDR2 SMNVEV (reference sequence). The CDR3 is CASSNSGSGGETQYF. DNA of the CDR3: TGTGCCAGCAGTAATAGCGGGAGTGGGGGAGAGACCCAGTACTTC.

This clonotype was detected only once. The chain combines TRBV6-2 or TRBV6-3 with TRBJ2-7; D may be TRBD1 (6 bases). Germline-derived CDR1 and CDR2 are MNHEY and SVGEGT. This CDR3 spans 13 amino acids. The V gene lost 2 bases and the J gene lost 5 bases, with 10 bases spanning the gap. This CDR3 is CASSYLQGHEQYF. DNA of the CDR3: TGTGCCAGCAGTTACCTACAGGGCCACGAGCAGTACTTC.

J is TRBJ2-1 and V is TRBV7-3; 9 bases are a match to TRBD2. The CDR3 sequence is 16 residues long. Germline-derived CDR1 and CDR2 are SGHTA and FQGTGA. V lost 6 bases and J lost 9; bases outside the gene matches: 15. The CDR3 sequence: CASSPMGAGGPFEQFF. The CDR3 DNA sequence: TGTGCCAGCAGTCCGATGGGGGCGGGAGGGCCGTTTGAGCAGTTCTTC.

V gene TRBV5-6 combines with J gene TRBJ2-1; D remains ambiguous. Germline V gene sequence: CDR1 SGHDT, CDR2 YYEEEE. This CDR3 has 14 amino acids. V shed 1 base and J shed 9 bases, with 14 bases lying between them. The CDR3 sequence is CASSLFLGNPEQFF. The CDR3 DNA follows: TGTGCCAGCAGCTTGTTTTTAGGGAATCCTGAGCAGTTCTTC.

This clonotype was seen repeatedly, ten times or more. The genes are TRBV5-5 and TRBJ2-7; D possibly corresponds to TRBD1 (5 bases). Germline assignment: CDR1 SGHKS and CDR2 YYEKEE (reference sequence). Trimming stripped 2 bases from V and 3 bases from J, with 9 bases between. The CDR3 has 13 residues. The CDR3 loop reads CASSLTGDYEQYF. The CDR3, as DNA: TGTGCCAGCAGCTTAACAGGCGACTACGAGCAGTACTTC.

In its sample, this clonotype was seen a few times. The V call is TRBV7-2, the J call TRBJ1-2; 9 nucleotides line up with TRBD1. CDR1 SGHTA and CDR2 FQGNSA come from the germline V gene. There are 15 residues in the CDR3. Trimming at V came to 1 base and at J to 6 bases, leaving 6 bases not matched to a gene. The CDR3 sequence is CASSLGGQGYNGYTF. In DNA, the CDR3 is TGTGCCAGCAGCTTAGGAGGACAGGGGTACAATGGCTACACCTTC.

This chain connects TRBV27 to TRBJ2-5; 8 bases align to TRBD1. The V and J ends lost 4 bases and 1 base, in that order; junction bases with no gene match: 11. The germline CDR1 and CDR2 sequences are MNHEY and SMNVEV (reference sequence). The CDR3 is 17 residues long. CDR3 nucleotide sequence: TGTGCCAGCAGTTCATACGGTCGACAGGGGCTCCAAGAGACCCAGTACTTC. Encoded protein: CASSSYGRQGLQETQYF.